Sequencing of this TCR beta chain was carried out in a study of OX40 agonist ivuxolimab in advanced cancers. About the study: It was ivuxolimab, an agonistic anti-OX40 (CD134) antibody, that patients were treated with. Partial responses were observed in three patients, of whom one had hepatocellular carcinoma and two had cutaneous melanoma. Study results and caveats: What antigens the expanded peripheral T cells recognized was never established. More expanded clones were found, on average, in CD8+ than in CD4+ T cells.

The repertoire was sequenced with immunoSEQ multiplex PCR; TCRdb's copy has only in-frame clones and lacks some. Found here are under 80,000 clones, roughly four fifths of them singletons; the top ten hold 4% to 6%. A word on this clone: Its target is unknown.

CDR3 size: 15 residues. CDR1 MNHEY and CDR2 SMNVEV come from the germline V gene (reference sequence). V gave up 5 bases and J gave up 3 bases; unmatched junction bases: 10. The TCR sequence derives from an adult with an advanced solid tumor such as melanoma, head and neck, liver or kidney cancer. The rearrangement links TRBV27 to TRBJ2-7, with TRBD1 matching 7 bases. The sequencing here drew on CD4+ or CD8+ T cells sorted from blood, taken in a trial of the OX40 agonist ivuxolimab. CDR3 residues: CASSTRDRYFYEQYF. The CDR3, as DNA: TGTGCCAGCAGTACCCGGGACAGATACTTCTACGAGCAGTACTTC.